The source of this T cell receptor (beta chain) is a study of CD8 T cells in ankylosing spondylitis. Points on this clonotype: As yet, its antigen is unknown.

Study-wide points: Relatively scarce in peripheral blood, disease-linked clones were CD8+. Both synovial fluid and blood in reactive arthritis had previously been reported to carry some motif variants. Among TCR beta sequences, a motif of fewer than 10 highly homologous variants appeared characteristic of ankylosing spondylitis blood. Clones tied to disease were said to be significantly enriched in matched ankylosing spondylitis synovial fluid.

Using quantitative 5'-RACE with molecular barcodes, the authors made TCR beta libraries. A single record per CDR3 protein comes from TCRdb applying MiXCR to the 5' RACE reads. This sample has roughly 670,000 distinct CDR3 sequences, with 15% to 20% found just once. Germline CDR1 is SGHVS and CDR2 is FQNEAQ. The CDR3 has 14 amino acids. V was pared by 1 base and J by 6 bases, with 12 bases between. The material sequenced was blood, either unsorted or a sorted T cell fraction (not recorded which). This sequence was found in a male donor with ankylosing spondylitis. This chain uses TRBV7-8 with TRBJ1-1; D call uncertain. The CDR3 DNA follows: TGTGCCAGCAGCTTAGAAGCGGGTAGATCTGAAGCTTTCTTT. It yields the protein CASSLEAGRSEAFF.